This T cell receptor (beta chain) was captured by sequencing in a study of radiotherapy plus CTLA-4 blockade in lung cancer. Study-level information: Among enrolled patients, 15% to 20% responded and approximately 33% achieved disease control.

General study points: There was expansion of tumor-derived TCR clones in blood after radiotherapy plus ipilimumab. Early blood T cell clone dynamics, with interferon-beta, were reported to best predict response.

Alongside CTLA-4 blockade with ipilimumab, patients with chemo-refractory metastatic non-small-cell lung cancer received focal radiation. Measured with immunoSEQ multiplex PCR; TCRdb has only the in-frame clones, and not every one. The table lists around 38,000 clones, 65% to 90% of them singletons. With regard to this clone: Antigen specificity is unknown.

Germline CDR1 and CDR2: LGHNT and FRNRAP. This CDR3 spans 15 amino acids. V shed 4 bases and J shed 4 bases, with 13 bases lying between them. The sample here was peripheral blood, taken from a patient treated with radiotherapy plus ipilimumab. The origin of this receptor is a human donor with non-small cell lung cancer whose response to radiotherapy plus ipilimumab could not be evaluated. V and J are TRBV12-5 and TRBJ2-2, with a weak D call TRBD2 (5 bases). DNA for the CDR3: TGTGCTAGTGGTTCCGGCCCGAGGGCCACCGGGGAGCTGTTTTTT. Translation: CASGSGPRATGELFF.